This TCR beta chain is drawn from a study of T cell responses to AZD1222 COVID-19 vaccine. Whole-study findings and limits: Donors skewed white British and female; clonal diversity was possibly underestimated. At study baseline, merely roughly 6 AZD1222 recipients were seropositive. After two AZD1222 doses, spike-specific TCR breadth and depth rose versus day 0. It was only after the peak T cell response that any repertoires were sampled.

Sequenced by immunoSEQ multiplex PCR; TCRdb stores in-frame clones only, minus some. Of 150,000 to 190,000 clones detected, approximately 90% appear once; the ten largest clones hold roughly 1.9%. This clone was recorded only once. Its antigen is unidentified. Germline CDR1 MNHEY, CDR2 SMNVEV (reference sequence). CDR3 length: 15 amino acids. V lost 2 bases and J lost 6; bases outside the gene matches: 5. This rearrangement joins TRBV27 to TRBJ2-3; 10 bases fit TRBD2. The TCR originated in an adult in good health. Sequencing was performed on peripheral blood, taken on day 0 of AZD1222 vaccination. In nucleotides, the CDR3 is TGTGCCAGCAGTTTACGTCCTAGCGGGAGCGATACGCAGTATTTT. The encoded protein is CASSLRPSGSDTQYF.